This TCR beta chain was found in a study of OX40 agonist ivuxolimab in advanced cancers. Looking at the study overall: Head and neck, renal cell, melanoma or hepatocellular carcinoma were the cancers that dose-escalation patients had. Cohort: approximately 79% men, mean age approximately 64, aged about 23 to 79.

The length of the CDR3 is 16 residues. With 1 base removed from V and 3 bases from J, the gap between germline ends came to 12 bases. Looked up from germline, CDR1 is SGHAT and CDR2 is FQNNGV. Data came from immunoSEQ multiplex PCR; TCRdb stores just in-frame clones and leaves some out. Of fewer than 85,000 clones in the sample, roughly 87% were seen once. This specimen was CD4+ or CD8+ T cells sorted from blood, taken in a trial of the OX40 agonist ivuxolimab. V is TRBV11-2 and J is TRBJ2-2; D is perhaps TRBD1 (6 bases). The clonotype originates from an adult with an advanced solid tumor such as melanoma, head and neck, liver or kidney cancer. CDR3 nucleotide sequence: TGTGCCAGCAGCTTAGTGATCGCAGGGGACACCGGGGAGCTGTTTTTT. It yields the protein CASSLVIAGDTGELFF.